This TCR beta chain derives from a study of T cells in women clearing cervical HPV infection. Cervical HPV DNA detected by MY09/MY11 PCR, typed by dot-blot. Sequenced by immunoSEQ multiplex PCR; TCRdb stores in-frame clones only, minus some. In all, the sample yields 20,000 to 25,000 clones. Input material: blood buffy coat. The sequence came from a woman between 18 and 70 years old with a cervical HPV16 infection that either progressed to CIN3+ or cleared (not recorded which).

This chain's CDR3 is CASSEGTSGSNEQFF. Partial CDR3 DNA: TGTGCCAGCAGTGAAGGGACTAGCGGGAGCAATGAG. The rearrangement uses TRBV6-1 and TRBJ2-1; the match to TRBD2 covers 13 bases. The CDR3 end lies 3 residues beyond the end of the read and is filled in from the germline J gene. CDR1 is MNHNS, CDR2 SASEGT, per germline. CDR3 length: 15 amino acids. V shed 1 base, J shed 6 bases, and the junction held 0 bases outside the gene matches.